One TCR beta chain is described in this entry. The CDR3 has 17 amino acids. The ends lost 0 bases at V and 5 bases at J; junction bases unmatched: 10. CDR1 and CDR2 from the germline V gene are LGHNA and YSLEER. This sample was included in a study of blood T cell repertoires in COVID-19. In the study overall: Researchers got acute and convalescent COVID-19 samples from the United States, Italy and Spain. PBMCs, B-cell-depleted T cells, or T cells were the source of the cDNA or gDNA that made up the material.

As handled by the study authors: How many nucleated cells were present was estimated from reference gene primer amplification. Data came from immunoSEQ multiplex PCR; TCRdb stores just in-frame clones and leaves some out. V and J calls and clone size come straight from that table; D and trimming were deduced from the DNA. The sample lists tens of thousands of clones, around 87% occurring once. The sample comprised peripheral blood. The chain joins TRBV4-3 to TRBJ2-7, with 10 bases lining up with TRBD1. The TCR originated in a human donor in a cohort sampled during active COVID-19. CDR3 in DNA: TGCGCCAGCAGCCAAGATAGGGCAGGGACAGGGGAAGACGAGCAGTACTTC. Amino acids: CASSQDRAGTGEDEQYF.